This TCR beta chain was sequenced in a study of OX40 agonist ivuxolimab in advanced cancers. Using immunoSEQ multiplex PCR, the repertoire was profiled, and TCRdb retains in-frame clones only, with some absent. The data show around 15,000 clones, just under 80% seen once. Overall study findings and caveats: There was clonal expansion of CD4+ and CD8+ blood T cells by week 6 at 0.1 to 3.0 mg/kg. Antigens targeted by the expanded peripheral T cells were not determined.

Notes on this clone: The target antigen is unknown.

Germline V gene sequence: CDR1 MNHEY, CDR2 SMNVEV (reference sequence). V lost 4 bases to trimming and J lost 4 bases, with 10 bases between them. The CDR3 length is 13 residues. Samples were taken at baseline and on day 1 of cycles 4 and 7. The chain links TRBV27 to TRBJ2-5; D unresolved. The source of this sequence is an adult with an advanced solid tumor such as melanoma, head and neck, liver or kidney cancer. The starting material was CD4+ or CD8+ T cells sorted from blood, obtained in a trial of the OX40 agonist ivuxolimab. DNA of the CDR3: TGTGCCAGCAGTTCAGTGATGGGAGAGACCCAGTACTTC. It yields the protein CASSSVMGETQYF.